The rows below give T cell receptor beta chains drawn from one sample of a study of blood T cell repertoires in COVID-19. Sequencing used immunoSEQ multiplex PCR; TCRdb keeps in-frame clones, though not all of them. The table lists around 160,000 clones, 65% to 85% of them singletons. Sequencing input: peripheral blood. The origin of the receptors is a man aged 55-75 years with active or convalescent COVID-19. Each CDR3 is given with its conserved first and last residue.

J,V,length,CDR3
TRBJ2-5,TRBV11-2,15,CASSPESGVAETQYF
TRBJ1-2,TRBV5-1,17,CASSPGQGAARGSGYTF
TRBJ2-3,TRBV7-2,15,CASSPSGYSTDTQYF
TRBJ2-7,TRBV11-2,15,CASSLDPGGPYEQYF
TRBJ1-6,TRBV2,15,CASSAGTGGYSPLHF
TRBJ2-7,TRBV10-3,16,CAISESSLGVSYEQYF
TRBJ1-1,TRBV19,15,CASSKVTGGNTEAFF
TRBJ1-6,TRBV5-6,14,CASSLQGVDSPLHF
TRBJ1-3,TRBV28,14,CASTPGGIRYTIYF
TRBJ1-5,TRBV19,15,CASSVGQGVRQPQHF
TRBJ1-1,TRBV6-5,14,CASSYATGVGEAFF
TRBJ1-1,TRBV5-1,14,CASSLNSMNTEAFF
TRBJ2-3,TRBV9,15,CASSVGTGSTDTQYF
TRBJ1-5,TRBV3-1/TRBV3-2,14,CASSRDTETSPQHF
TRBJ1-4,TRBV5-1,14,CASSPDRGVEKLFF
TRBJ2-1,TRBV2,14,CASSEEGAWYEQFF
TRBJ2-4,TRBV7-3,14,CASSSSGTSGRQYF
TRBJ1-4,TRBV19,14,CASSTLLLTEKLFF
TRBJ2-7,TRBV6-1,17,CASSERIRESPTYEQYF
TRBJ1-4,TRBV15,13,CATSRDLTGKLFF
TRBJ2-1,TRBV14,17,CASRPTTGISSYNEQFF
TRBJ2-3,TRBV25-1,13,CASSDPFTDTQYF
TRBJ2-3,TRBV18,16,CASSPRKLGGADTQYF
TRBJ2-7,TRBV11-2,15,CASSRGTGDLYEQYF
TRBJ2-7,TRBV19,14,CASSKESSSYEQYF
TRBJ1-2,TRBV2,14,CASSDGSNSWGYTF
TRBJ1-1,TRBV7-8,14,CASSLQTANTEAFF
TRBJ2-5,TRBV12-3/TRBV12-4,13,CASSVAGQETQYF
TRBJ1-2,TRBV29-1,16,CSVEDVPWTGNYGYTF
TRBJ1-2,TRBV5-4,15,CASSAGQGPNYGYTF
TRBJ2-7,TRBV2,15,CASSEQGTGTYEQYF
TRBJ1-2,TRBV29-1,14,CSVDRQGQNYGYTF
TRBJ2-7,TRBV4-1,15,CASSQDGTGLREQYF
TRBJ2-7,TRBV11-2,14,CASSFGDSFYEQYF
TRBJ1-4,TRBV5-4,13,CASSTPGSEKLFF
TRBJ2-3,TRBV6-5,14,CASTMDRNTDTQYF
TRBJ1-1,TRBV9,15,CASSDSTSGGTEAFF
TRBJ2-3,TRBV2,16,CASSGPQGASTDTQYF
TRBJ2-1,TRBV6-5,12,CASSPSSYEQFF
TRBJ2-1,TRBV7-2,15,CASSLWEAGYGEQFF
TRBJ1-3,TRBV5-6,13,CASSSISGNTIYF
TRBJ2-5,TRBV6-6,15,CASRGQGLPEETQYF
TRBJ2-2,TRBV3-1/TRBV3-2,15,CASSQIQGGTGELFF
TRBJ2-3,TRBV5-1,16,CASSLSGQVSTDTQYF
TRBJ2-3,TRBV15,15,CATSTRGGEEDTQYF
TRBJ2-3,TRBV7-9,18,CASSRKTTSGGPPDTQYF
TRBJ2-1,TRBV5-8,13,CASRHRVHNEQFF
TRBJ1-6,TRBV6-6,17,CASSPEGGTSYNSPLHF
TRBJ1-3,TRBV6-5,15,CASSREGAGGNTIYF
TRBJ1-5,TRBV6-6,14,CASSYSVGGRDQHF
TRBJ2-5,TRBV5-1,17,CASSLMLNTGGGETQYF
TRBJ1-1,TRBV7-6,15,CASSSTPGQGNEAFF
TRBJ2-5,TRBV10-3,15,CAISLGTGGIETQYF